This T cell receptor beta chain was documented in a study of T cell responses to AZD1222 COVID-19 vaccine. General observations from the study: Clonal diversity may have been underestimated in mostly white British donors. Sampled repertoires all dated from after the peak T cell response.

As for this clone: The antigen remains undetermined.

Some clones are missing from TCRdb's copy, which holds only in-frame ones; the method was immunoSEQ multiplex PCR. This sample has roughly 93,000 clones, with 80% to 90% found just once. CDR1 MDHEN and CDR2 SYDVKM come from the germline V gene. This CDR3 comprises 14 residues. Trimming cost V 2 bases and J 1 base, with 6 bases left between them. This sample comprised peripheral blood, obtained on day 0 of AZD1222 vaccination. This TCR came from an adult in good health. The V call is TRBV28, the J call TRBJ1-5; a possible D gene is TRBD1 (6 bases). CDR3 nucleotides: TGTGCCAGCAGTTTAGGACAGAGCAATCAGCCCCAGCATTTT. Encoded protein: CASSLGQSNQPQHF.